One TCR beta chain is described in this entry. Produced via immunoSEQ multiplex PCR; TCRdb's table is partial and in-frame only. The data hold 76,000 or so clones, with roughly 93% observed a single time. The V and J ends lost 5 bases and 5 bases respectively, with 15 bases between them. The CDR3 sequence is 14 residues long. Germline assignment: CDR1 MGHDK and CDR2 SYGVNS. The data stem from a study of OX40 agonist ivuxolimab in advanced cancers. Study in general: Intravenous ivuxolimab at 0.01 to 10 mg/kg was given to patients every 2 weeks. Cancers in dose escalation were hepatocellular, melanoma, renal cell and head and neck. Of the participants, 35% to 50% had some prior anti-PD-1, anti-PD-L1 or anti-CTLA-4 therapy, which was allowed.

The origin of this receptor is an adult with an advanced solid tumor such as melanoma, head and neck, liver or kidney cancer. The source was CD4+ or CD8+ T cells sorted from blood, collected in a trial of the OX40 agonist ivuxolimab. The chain combines TRBV25-1 with TRBJ2-5; D gene unclear. The chain's CDR3 is CASSFRRDLETQYF. CDR3 nucleotides: TGTGCCAGCAGTTTTCGGAGAGATTTGGAGACCCAGTACTTC.